The 2 T cell receptor beta chains below were found in one sample sequenced in a study of vaccination and CD4 T cells after COVID-19. Indicated treatment: 10-day PBMC culture with coronavirus spike peptide pools or control peptides (ViraFEST assay). At the Johns Hopkins FTIC core, DNA taken from cultured CD4+ T cells was sequenced by way of the Oncomine TCR Beta short-read assay. TCRdb reprocessed the PCR reads with MiXCR, giving one entry per CDR3 protein. The data hold some 13,000 distinct CDR3 sequences, with roughly 42% observed a single time. These TCRs' antigens remain unknown. Specimen: CD4+ T cells from blood, cultured in vitro. All receptors come from a human donor who had recovered from COVID-19.

This clonotype was observed once. The rearrangement links TRBV20-1 to TRBJ1-4; D is undetermined. The CDR3 runs 13 residues. Trimming took off 1 base at V and 8 bases at J, with 11 bases between the two ends. Germline CDR1 reads DFQATT; CDR2 reads SNEGSKA (reference sequence). The CDR3 region is CSARVRPSEKLFF. The CDR3 bases are TGCAGTGCTAGAGTAAGGCCATCCGAAAAACTGTTTTTT.

The rearrangement links TRBV20-1 to TRBJ1-5, with TRBD1 matching 8 bases. The CDR3 length is 15 residues. Germline CDR1 reads DFQATT; CDR2 reads SNEGSKA (reference sequence). The trim removed 2 bases at V and 4 bases at J, leaving 7 bases unmatched. CDR3 coding DNA: TGCAGTGCTAGATTACAGGGGGGAGGTAATCAGCCCCAGCATTTT. Translated, it gives CSARLQGGGNQPQHF.